The 23 T cell receptor beta chains in this list originate from one sample, sequenced in a study of cytomegalovirus exposure and HLA in healthy donors. Amplification used 60 Vbeta primers and 13 Jbeta primers. TCRdb's copy holds only in-frame clones and misses some; the assay was immunoSEQ multiplex PCR. Counted here are more than 75,000 clones, roughly 81% occurring once; the ten biggest clones make up around 5.6%. The sample was PBMCs. The origin of the receptors is a woman aged 18-29 years in good health and CMV-seropositive.

The J gene is TRBJ2-2, the V gene TRBV25-1; TRBD2 might be the D (5 bases). The CDR3 is 15 residues long. CDR1 and CDR2 from the germline V gene are MGHDK and SYGVNS. V was clipped by 2 bases and J by 0 bases, with 7 bases between them. The CDR3 region has the DNA TGTGCCAGCAGTGAACGAGCGGCGAACACCGGGGAGCTGTTTTTT. This sequence encodes CASSERAANTGELFF. Based on the CDR3 plus reference TRBV25-1 and TRBJ2-2, the full variable domain is EADIYQTPRYLVIGTGKKITLECSQTMGHDKMYWYQQDPGMELHLIHYSYGVNSTEKGDLSSESTVSRIRTEHFPLTLESARPSHTSQYLCASSERAANTGELFFGEGSRLTVL.

This rearrangement joins TRBV30 to TRBJ1-1, with D possibly TRBD1 on 6 matching bases. V was shortened by 5 bases and J by 5 bases, with 15 bases between the two germline ends. Germline V CDR1 and CDR2: GTSNPN, SVGIG (reference sequence). This CDR3 has 13 amino acids. CDR3 nucleotides: TGTGCCTGGTTCACAGGGTGGGGAACTGAAGCTTTCTTT. Translation gives CAWFTGWGTEAFF.

The chain carries TRBV10-3 and TRBJ1-2, with 9 bases lining up with TRBD1. The CDR3 covers 14 residues. V trimming: 5 bases; J trimming: 4 bases; junction bases outside the gene matches: 5. In germline, CDR1 is ENHRY, CDR2 SYGVKD. The CDR3 sequence is CAISTGGAIYGYTF. The DNA for the CDR3 is TGTGCCATCAGTACAGGGGGCGCCATCTATGGCTACACCTTC.

This chain connects TRBV30 to TRBJ1-2, with 8 bases aligning to TRBD1. Germline CDR1 GTSNPN, CDR2 SVGIG (reference sequence). After removal of 0 bases from V and 4 bases from J, the junction contained 7 bases not matched to a gene. The length of the CDR3 is 15 residues. In DNA, the CDR3 is TGTGCCTGGAGTGTACTACTGGACAGGGCCTATGGCTACACCTTC. Protein sequence: CAWSVLLDRAYGYTF. Combining the CDR3 with reference TRBV30 and TRBJ1-2 gives the whole variable domain SQTIHQWPATLVQPVGSPLSLECTVEGTSNPNLYWYRQAAGRGLQLLFYSVGIGQISSEVPQNLSASRPQDRQFILSSKKLLLSDSGFYLCAWSVLLDRAYGYTFGSGTRLTVV.

This rearrangement joins TRBV6-1 to TRBJ2-7; 7 bases align to TRBD1. This CDR3 spans 13 amino acids. Germline-derived CDR1 and CDR2 are MNHNS and SASEGT. Trimming removed 10 bases from V and 0 bases from J; junction bases left unmatched: 6. CDR3 coding DNA: TGTGCCACCCAAGGGGGCTCCTCCTACGAGCAGTACTTC. Translating gives CATQGGSSYEQYF.

The chain joins TRBV19 to TRBJ2-1; 10 bases fit TRBD1. V shed 10 bases, J shed 6 bases, and the junction held 9 bases outside the gene matches. The CDR3 is made up of 14 amino acids. Per the germline V gene, CDR1 is LNHDA and CDR2 is SQIVND (reference sequence). CDR3 nucleotides: TGTGCCACCCGAAGACAGGGGGCCGGCAATGAGCAGTTCTTC. This translates into CATRRQGAGNEQFF.

The V and J genes are TRBV30 and TRBJ1-2, with 7 bases that match TRBD1. The CDR3 has 12 residues. The germline gives CDR1 GTSNPN, CDR2 SVGIG (reference sequence). Trimming took 5 bases from V and 8 from J; bases not matched to a gene: 8. The DNA of the CDR3 is TGTGCCTGGGGCTATACAGGGGCCGGCTACACCTTC. Its translation is CAWGYTGAGYTF.

The V call is TRBV21-1, the J call TRBJ2-3; the table gives TRBD1 as D, unverified against the DNA. TRBV21-1 has pseudogene status. The CDR3 covers 18 residues. The CDR3 DNA is TGTGCCAGCAGCAAACCATACTCTGGCAGGGGTAGCACAGATACGCAGTATTTT. Translated, it gives CASSKPYSGRGSTDTQYF.

The CDR3 sequence: CASSPHPMAGNQPQHF. The DNA of the CDR3 is TGCGCCAGCAGCCCCCATCCCATGGCCGGCAATCAGCCCCAGCATTTT. This chain connects TRBV4-1 to TRBJ1-5; no clear D gene. The V gene lost 4 bases and the J gene lost 2 bases, with 15 bases spanning the gap. The germline V gene encodes CDR1 MGHRA and CDR2 YSYEKL. The CDR3 is made up of 16 amino acids.

The chain couples TRBV4-1 to TRBJ1-5; tentatively, D is TRBD1 (6 bases). Trimming pared 0 bases from V and 4 bases from J, leaving 13 bases between. This CDR3 contains 16 residues. Germline assignment: CDR1 MGHRA and CDR2 YSYEKL. CDR3 region: CASSQDPGGWNQPQHF. Written as DNA, the CDR3 is TGCGCCAGCAGCCAAGATCCGGGGGGCTGGAATCAGCCCCAGCATTTT.

This clone showed up just once. The V and J genes are TRBV7-3 and TRBJ1-1; D is possibly TRBD1 (6 bases). Germline CDR1 is SGHTA and CDR2 is FQGTGA. This CDR3 region has 17 residues. Trimming took 0 bases from V and 2 from J, leaving 16 bases between them. The CDR3 here is CASSLTGGGGLNTEAFF. The CDR3 DNA reads as TGTGCCAGCAGCTTAACAGGAGGGGGGGGATTAAACACTGAAGCTTTCTTT.

This chain uses TRBV6-5 with TRBJ1-2; the match to TRBD1 covers 7 bases. The J segment lost 5 bases and the V segment lost 6 bases, leaving 9 bases of the junction unmatched. The CDR3 is made up of 14 amino acids. CDR1 MNHEY and CDR2 SVGAGI come from the germline V gene. This CDR3 reads CASRTGDREYGYTF. Here the CDR3 DNA reads TGTGCCAGCAGAACAGGGGATCGGGAGTATGGCTACACCTTC.

V gene TRBV19 combines with J gene TRBJ2-2, with 8 bases matching TRBD1. The CDR3 is 17 amino acids. Losses at the gene ends were 3 bases for V and 3 bases for J; bases not matched to a gene: 9. Germline CDR1 reads LNHDA; CDR2 reads SQIVND (reference sequence). The CDR3 DNA reads as TGTGCCAGTAGTATGCCCCGGGGGACAGGTTACACCGGGGAGCTGTTTTTT. This codes for CASSMPRGTGYTGELFF.

The genes are TRBV6-5 and TRBJ2-5; D is unclear. V lost 0 bases and J 4 bases, leaving 12 bases between the germline ends. This CDR3 region has 15 residues. Germline values: CDR1 MNHEY, CDR2 SVGAGI. The CDR3 is CASSYSHSFRETQYF. The CDR3 bases are TGTGCCAGCAGTTACTCCCACTCGTTCCGAGAGACCCAGTACTTC.

This rearrangement joins TRBV11-3 to TRBJ2-2; 9 positions match TRBD2. V lost 4 bases and J lost 0; bases outside the gene matches: 0. The CDR3 has 15 amino acids. CDR1 is SGHNT, CDR2 YENEEA, per germline. CDR3 region: CASSSSGTNTGELFF. The CDR3 DNA reads as TGTGCCAGCAGCTCTAGCGGGACGAACACCGGGGAGCTGTTTTTT. The entire variable domain, with the rest obtained from reference TRBV11-3 and TRBJ2-2, is as follows: EAGVVQSPRYKIIEKKQPVAFWCNPISGHNTLYWYLQNLGQGPELLIRYENEEAVDDSQLPKDRFSAERLKGVDSTLKIQPAELGDSAVYLCASSSSGTNTGELFFGEGSRLTVL.

This chain links TRBV9 with TRBJ2-6, with D unclear. The CDR3 consists of 13 residues. Trimming took off 8 bases at V and 0 bases at J, with 6 bases between the two ends. CDR1 is SGDLS, CDR2 YYNGEE, per germline. This chain's CDR3 is CASSVSGANVLTF. CDR3 nucleotide sequence: TGTGCCAGTTCAGTCTCTGGGGCCAACGTCCTGACTTTC.

V and J are TRBV28 and TRBJ2-3; weak D call: TRBD2 (5 bases). The CDR3 sequence is 19 residues long. CDR1 is MDHEN and CDR2 is SYDVKM in the germline V gene. V was cut by 6 bases and J by 2 bases, with 27 bases left in between. This CDR3 is CASRYQQNPGIRYTDTQYF. The CDR3 nucleotides read TGTGCCAGCAGATACCAGCAGAACCCCGGGATCCGTTACACAGATACGCAGTATTTT.

The chain combines TRBV5-4 with TRBJ1-2; the match to TRBD1 covers 7 bases. CDR3 length: 14 amino acids. The germline V gene has CDR1 SGHNT and CDR2 YYREEE (reference sequence). The V and J ends lost 4 bases and 2 bases, in that order; junction bases with no gene match: 5. In DNA, the CDR3 is TGTGCCAGCAGCATTGACAGGGAGAACTATGGCTACACCTTC. As protein: CASSIDRENYGYTF.

The chain employs TRBV6-1 and TRBJ1-5; no clear D. CDR1 and CDR2 from the germline V gene are MNHNS and SASEGT. The V end lost 1 base, the J end lost 13 bases, and 11 bases lay between the germline ends. The CDR3 is made up of 12 amino acids. The CDR3 nucleotides read TGTGCCAGCAGTGAAGTACCCCAGGCTCAGCATTTT. This codes for CASSEVPQAQHF.

V gene TRBV5-1 combines with J gene TRBJ2-5, with D hard to call. The CDR3 loop spans 12 amino acids. V was shortened by 1 base and J by 5 bases, with 6 bases between the two germline ends. In germline, CDR1 is SGHRS, CDR2 YFSETQ. The CDR3 sequence is CASSLYAETQYF. The CDR3 nucleotides read TGCGCCAGCAGCTTGTACGCGGAGACCCAGTACTTC.

The chain recombines TRBV27 with TRBJ2-5, with a tentative D call TRBD2 (6 bases). Trimming cost V 1 base and J 4 bases, with 10 bases left between them. The V gene's germline CDR1 is MNHEY and CDR2 SMNVEV (reference sequence). The CDR3 has 14 amino acids. Written as DNA, the CDR3 is TGTGCCAGCAGTTTATTGGGGGGTCGAGAGACCCAGTACTTC. This sequence encodes CASSLLGGRETQYF.

The J gene is TRBJ2-1, the V gene TRBV18, with D possibly matching TRBD1 (5 bases). The CDR3 has 14 residues. CDR1 and CDR2 (germline): KGHSH, LQKENI. Trimming cost V 3 bases and J 1 base, with 7 bases left between them. CDR3 sequence: CASSPPGSYNEQFF. The DNA of the CDR3 is TGTGCCAGCTCACCGCCAGGGTCCTACAATGAGCAGTTCTTC. Looking up the rest from reference TRBV18 and TRBJ2-1 gives the full variable domain: NAGVMQNPRHLVRRRGQEARLRCSPMKGHSHVYWYRQLPEEGLKFMVYLQKENIIDESGMPKERFSAEFPKEGPSILRIQQVVRGDSAAYFCASSPPGSYNEQFFGPGTRLTVL.

V gene TRBV27 combines with J gene TRBJ2-7; D possibly corresponds to TRBD1 (6 bases). This CDR3 has 13 amino acids. Germline assignment: CDR1 MNHEY and CDR2 SMNVEV (reference sequence). The V end lost 3 bases, the J end lost 4 bases, and 10 bases lay between the germline ends. The CDR3, as DNA: TGTGCCAGCAGTTTCAGAGGACAGTACGAGCAGTACTTC. It specifies CASSFRGQYEQYF.